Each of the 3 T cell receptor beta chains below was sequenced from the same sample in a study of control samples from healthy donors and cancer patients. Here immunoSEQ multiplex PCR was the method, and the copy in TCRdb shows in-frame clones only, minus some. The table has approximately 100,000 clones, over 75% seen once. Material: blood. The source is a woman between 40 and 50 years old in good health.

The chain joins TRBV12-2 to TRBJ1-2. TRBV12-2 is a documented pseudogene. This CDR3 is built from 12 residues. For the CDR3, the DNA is TGTGCAAGTCGTAGCGTTAACTATGGCTACACCTTC. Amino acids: CASRSVNYGYTF.

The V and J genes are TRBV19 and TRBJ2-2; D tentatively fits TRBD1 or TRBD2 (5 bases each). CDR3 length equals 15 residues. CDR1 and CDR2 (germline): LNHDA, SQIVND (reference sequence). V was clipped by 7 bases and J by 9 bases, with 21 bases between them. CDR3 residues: CASTVGTVLVRELFF. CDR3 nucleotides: TGTGCCAGTACTGTCGGGACGGTCTTGGTTCGGGAGCTGTTTTTT. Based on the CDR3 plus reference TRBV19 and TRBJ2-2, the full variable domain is DGGITQSPKYLFRKEGQNVTLSCEQNLNHDAMYWYRQDPGQGLRLIYYSQIVNDFQKGDIAEGYSVSREKKESFPLTVTSAQKNPTAFYLCASTVGTVLVRELFFGEGSRLTVL.

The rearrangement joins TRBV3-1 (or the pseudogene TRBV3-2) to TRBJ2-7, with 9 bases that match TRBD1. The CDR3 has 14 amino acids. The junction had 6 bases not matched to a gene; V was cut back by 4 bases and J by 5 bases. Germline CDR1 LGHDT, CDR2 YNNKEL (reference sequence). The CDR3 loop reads CASSLGTGLNEQYF. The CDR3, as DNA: TGTGCCAGCAGCCTCGGGACAGGGTTGAACGAGCAGTACTTC.